Described below is a single TCR beta chain sequence and its context. What it recognizes is unknown. The data were taken from a study of cytomegalovirus exposure and HLA in healthy donors. Study as a whole: The 90 to 150 validation repertoires and the 650 to 850 first-cohort repertoires shared a platform, a later analysis reported.

J lost 0 bases, V lost 2 bases, and 3 bases had no gene match. CDR1 and CDR2 (germline): MNHNY, SVGAGI (reference sequence). The CDR3 covers 15 residues. Broader study findings: Both high specificity and high sensitivity reportedly marked the classifier's diagnosis of cytomegalovirus status. According to a subsequent analysis, TCR clusters from the first cohort were inclined to appear together in the 100 to 150 validation repertoires. Most TCR sequences were seen very rarely across donors, but some public TCRs occurred in many.

Clones were sequenced by immunoSEQ multiplex PCR, and TCRdb holds only the in-frame ones, with some missing. The sample includes 130,000 or so clones, about nine tenths of them seen just once. Sequenced sample: PBMCs. The chain is built from TRBV6-6 and TRBJ1-1, with 7 positions matching TRBD1. This TCR was recovered from a man aged 30 to 39 in good health and CMV-seronegative. The CDR3 DNA reads as TGTGCCAGCAGTTACCGGACAGGTGTGAACACTGAAGCTTTCTTT. This sequence encodes CASSYRTGVNTEAFF.